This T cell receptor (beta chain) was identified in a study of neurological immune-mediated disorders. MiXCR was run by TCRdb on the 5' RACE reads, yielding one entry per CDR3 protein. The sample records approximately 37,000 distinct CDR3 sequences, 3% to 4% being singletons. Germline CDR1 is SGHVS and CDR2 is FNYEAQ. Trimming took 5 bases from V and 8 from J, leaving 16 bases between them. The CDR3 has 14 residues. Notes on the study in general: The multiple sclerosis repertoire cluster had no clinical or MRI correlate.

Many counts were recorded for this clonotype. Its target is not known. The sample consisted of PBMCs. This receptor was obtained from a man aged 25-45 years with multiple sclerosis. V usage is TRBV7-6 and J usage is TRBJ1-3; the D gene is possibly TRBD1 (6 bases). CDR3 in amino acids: CASSDGPEGDTIYF. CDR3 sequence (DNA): TGTGCCAGCAGCGACGGGCCCGAGGGGGACACCATATATTTT.